The present TCR beta chain was sequenced within a study of beta chain features in type 1 diabetes. Study-wide results and limits: The similarity of naive, central memory and Treg TCRB repertoires appeared greater among patients than among healthy donors. In type 1 diabetes patients, VDJ junctions had fewer insertions; deletions at these junctions were more frequent. Possible PCR preference for shorter templates applied equally to patients and controls.

Expressed TCRB transcripts were sequenced after all isolated RNA was converted to cDNA. Average reads for naive, central memory and regulatory T cell samples were several million. Here immunoSEQ multiplex PCR was the method, and the copy in TCRdb shows in-frame clones only, minus some. The sample carries about half a million clones, 25% to 35% recorded once. Remarks on this clone: The target antigen is unknown.

Germline assignment: CDR1 SEHNR and CDR2 FQNEAQ (reference sequence). With 5 bases removed from V and 0 bases from J, the gap between germline ends came to 11 bases. The CDR3 runs 15 residues. Sequencing used naive CD4+ T cells from blood. This chain uses TRBV7-9 with TRBJ1-3, with TRBD1 as a possible D gene (6 bases). The sequence was collected from a man aged 18 to 30 in good health. This CDR3 is CASSPGASSGNTIYF. The CDR3 region has the DNA TGTGCCAGCAGCCCAGGGGCTAGCTCTGGAAACACCATATATTTT.